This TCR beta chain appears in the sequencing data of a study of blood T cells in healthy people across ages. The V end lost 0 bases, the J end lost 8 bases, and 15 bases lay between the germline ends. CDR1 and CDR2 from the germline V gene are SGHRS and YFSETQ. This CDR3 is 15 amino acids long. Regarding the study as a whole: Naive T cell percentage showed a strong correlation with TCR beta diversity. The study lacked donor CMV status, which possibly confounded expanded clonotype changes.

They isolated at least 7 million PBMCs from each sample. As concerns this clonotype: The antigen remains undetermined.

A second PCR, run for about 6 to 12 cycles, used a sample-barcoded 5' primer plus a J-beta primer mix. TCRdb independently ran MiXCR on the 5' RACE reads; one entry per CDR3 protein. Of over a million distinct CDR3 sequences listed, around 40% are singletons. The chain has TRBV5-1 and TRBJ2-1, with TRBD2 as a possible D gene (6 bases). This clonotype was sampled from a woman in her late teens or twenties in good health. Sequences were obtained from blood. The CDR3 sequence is CASSLAAGGGDEQFF. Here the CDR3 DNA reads TGCGCCAGCAGCTTGGCGGCTGGGGGAGGCGATGAGCAGTTCTTC.